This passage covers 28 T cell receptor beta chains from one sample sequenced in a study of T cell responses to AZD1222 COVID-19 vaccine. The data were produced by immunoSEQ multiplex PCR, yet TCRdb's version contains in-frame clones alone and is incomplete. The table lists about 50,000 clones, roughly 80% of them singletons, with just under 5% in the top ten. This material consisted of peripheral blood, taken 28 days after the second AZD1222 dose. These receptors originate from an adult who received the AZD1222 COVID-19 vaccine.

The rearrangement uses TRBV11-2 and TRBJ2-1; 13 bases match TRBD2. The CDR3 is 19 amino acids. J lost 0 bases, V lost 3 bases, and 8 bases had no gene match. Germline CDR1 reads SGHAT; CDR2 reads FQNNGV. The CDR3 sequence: CASSFGTSGELSSYNEQFF. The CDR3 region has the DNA TGTGCCAGCAGCTTCGGGACTAGCGGGGAGTTGAGCTCCTACAATGAGCAGTTCTTC.

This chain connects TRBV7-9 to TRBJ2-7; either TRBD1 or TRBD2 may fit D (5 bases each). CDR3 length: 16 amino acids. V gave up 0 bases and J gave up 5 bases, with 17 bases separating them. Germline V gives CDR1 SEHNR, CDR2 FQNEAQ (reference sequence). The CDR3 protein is CASSLAPGAGPHEQYV. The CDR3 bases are TGTGCCAGCAGCTTAGCGCCCGGGGCCGGCCCCCACGAGCAGTACGTC.

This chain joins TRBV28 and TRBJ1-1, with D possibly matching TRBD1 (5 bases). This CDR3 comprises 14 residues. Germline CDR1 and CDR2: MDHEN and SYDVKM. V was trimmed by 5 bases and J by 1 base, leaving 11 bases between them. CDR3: CASSTTVENTEAFF. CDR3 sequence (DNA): TGTGCCAGCAGTACGACAGTGGAGAACACTGAAGCTTTCTTT.

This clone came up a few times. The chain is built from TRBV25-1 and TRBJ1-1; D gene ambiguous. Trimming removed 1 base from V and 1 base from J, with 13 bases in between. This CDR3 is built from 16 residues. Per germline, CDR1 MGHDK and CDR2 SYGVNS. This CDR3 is CASSELSGLGNTEAFF. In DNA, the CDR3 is TGTGCCAGCAGTGAATTGTCAGGCCTAGGGAACACTGAAGCTTTCTTT.

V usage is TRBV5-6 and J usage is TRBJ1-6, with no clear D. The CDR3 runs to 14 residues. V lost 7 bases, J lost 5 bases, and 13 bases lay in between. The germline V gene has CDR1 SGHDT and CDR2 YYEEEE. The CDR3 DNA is TGTGCCAGCGACCGGGGTGCCGATAATTCACCCCTCCACTTT. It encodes CASDRGADNSPLHF. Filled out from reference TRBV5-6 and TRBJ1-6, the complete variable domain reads DAGVTQSPTHLIKTRGQQVTLRCSPKSGHDTVSWYQQALGQGPQFIFQYYEEEERQRGNFPDRFSGHQFPNYSSELNVNALLLGDSALYLCASDRGADNSPLHFGNGTRLTVT.

The CDR3 protein is CASSARLAGAETQYF. The CDR3, as DNA: TGTGCCAGTAGTGCCCGACTAGCGGGAGCAGAGACCCAGTACTTC. The V gene is TRBV19, the J gene TRBJ2-5, with TRBD2 identical over 12 bases. The ends lost 5 bases at V and 4 bases at J; junction bases unmatched: 5. The CDR3 spans 15 residues. The germline V gene has CDR1 LNHDA and CDR2 SQIVND (reference sequence).

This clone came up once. CDR3 protein: CAIREPGQGNGYTF. CDR3 nucleotide sequence: TGTGCCATCAGAGAGCCGGGACAGGGGAATGGCTACACCTTC. V usage is TRBV10-3 and J usage is TRBJ1-2; 10 bases match TRBD1. With V trimmed by 6 bases and J by 6 bases, 7 bases remained unmatched. CDR1 is ENHRY and CDR2 is SYGVKD in the germline V gene. The CDR3 is 14 amino acids.

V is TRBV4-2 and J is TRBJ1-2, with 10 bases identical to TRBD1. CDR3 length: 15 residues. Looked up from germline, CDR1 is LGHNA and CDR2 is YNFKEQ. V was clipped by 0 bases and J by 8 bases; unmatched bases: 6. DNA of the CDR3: TGTGCCAGCAGCCAAGAGAGACAGGGGGCGAGGGGCTACACCTTC. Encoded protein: CASSQERQGARGYTF.

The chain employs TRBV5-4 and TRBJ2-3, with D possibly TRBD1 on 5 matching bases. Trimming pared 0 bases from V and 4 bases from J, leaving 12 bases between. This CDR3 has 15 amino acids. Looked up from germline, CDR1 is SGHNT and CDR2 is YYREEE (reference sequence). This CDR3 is CASSLGIGASDTQYF. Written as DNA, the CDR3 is TGTGCCAGCAGCTTGGGAATAGGGGCGTCAGATACGCAGTATTTT.

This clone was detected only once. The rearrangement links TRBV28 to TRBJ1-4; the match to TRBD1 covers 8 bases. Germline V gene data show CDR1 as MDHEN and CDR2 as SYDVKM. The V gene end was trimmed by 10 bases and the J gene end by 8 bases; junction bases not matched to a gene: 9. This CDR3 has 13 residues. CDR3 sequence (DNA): TGTGCCACCCTGACAGGGGCTCGCGAAAAACTGTTTTTT. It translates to CATLTGAREKLFF. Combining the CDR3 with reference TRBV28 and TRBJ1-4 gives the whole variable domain DVKVTQSSRYLVKRTGEKVFLECVQDMDHENMFWYRQDPGLGLRLIYFSYDVKMKEKGDIPEGYSVSREKKERFSLILESASTNQTSMYLCATLTGAREKLFFGSGTQLSVL.

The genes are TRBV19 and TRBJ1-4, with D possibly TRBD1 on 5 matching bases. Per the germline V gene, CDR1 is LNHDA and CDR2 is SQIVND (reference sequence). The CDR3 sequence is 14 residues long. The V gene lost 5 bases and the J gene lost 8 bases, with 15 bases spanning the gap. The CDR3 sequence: CASSGTFLVEKLFF. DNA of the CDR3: TGTGCCAGTAGTGGGACCTTCCTCGTGGAAAAACTGTTTTTT.

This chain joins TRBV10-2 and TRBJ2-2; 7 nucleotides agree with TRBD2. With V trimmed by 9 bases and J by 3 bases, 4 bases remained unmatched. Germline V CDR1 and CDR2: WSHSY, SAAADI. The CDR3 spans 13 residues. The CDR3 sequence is CASHRGDTGELFF. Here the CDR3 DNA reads TGCGCCAGTCACCGGGGGGACACCGGGGAGCTGTTTTTT.

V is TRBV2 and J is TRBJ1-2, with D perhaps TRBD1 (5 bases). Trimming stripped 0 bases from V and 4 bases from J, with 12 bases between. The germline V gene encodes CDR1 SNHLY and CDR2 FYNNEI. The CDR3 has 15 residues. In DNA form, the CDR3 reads TGTGCCAGCAGTGAAGCCCGGGGACGTTTCTATGGCTACACCTTC. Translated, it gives CASSEARGRFYGYTF.

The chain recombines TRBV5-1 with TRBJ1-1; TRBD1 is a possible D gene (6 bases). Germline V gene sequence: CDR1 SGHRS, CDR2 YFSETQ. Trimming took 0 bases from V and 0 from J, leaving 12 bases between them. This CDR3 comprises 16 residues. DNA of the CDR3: TGCGCCAGCAGCTTGGAAGGGGGGGCGATGAACACTGAAGCTTTCTTT. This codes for CASSLEGGAMNTEAFF.

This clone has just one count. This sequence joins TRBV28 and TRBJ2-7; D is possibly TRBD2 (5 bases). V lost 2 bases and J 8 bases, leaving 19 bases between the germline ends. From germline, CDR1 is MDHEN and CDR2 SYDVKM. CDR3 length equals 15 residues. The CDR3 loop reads CASSLVALAPSQQYF. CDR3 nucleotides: TGTGCCAGCAGTTTAGTAGCCCTAGCTCCCTCTCAGCAGTACTTC. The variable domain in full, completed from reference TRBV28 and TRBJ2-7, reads DVKVTQSSRYLVKRTGEKVFLECVQDMDHENMFWYRQDPGLGLRLIYFSYDVKMKEKGDIPEGYSVSREKKERFSLILESASTNQTSMYLCASSLVALAPSQQYFGPGTRLTVT.

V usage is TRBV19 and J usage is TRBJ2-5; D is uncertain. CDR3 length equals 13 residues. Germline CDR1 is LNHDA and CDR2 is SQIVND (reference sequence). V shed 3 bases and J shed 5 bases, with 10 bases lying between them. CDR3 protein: CASSIDSAETQYF. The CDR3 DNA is TGTGCCAGTAGTATCGATTCGGCGGAGACCCAGTACTTC.

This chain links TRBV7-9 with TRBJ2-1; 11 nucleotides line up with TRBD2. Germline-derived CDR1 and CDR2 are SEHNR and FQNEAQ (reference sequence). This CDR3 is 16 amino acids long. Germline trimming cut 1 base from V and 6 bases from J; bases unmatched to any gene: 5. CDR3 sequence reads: CASSLVSLAGGNEQFF. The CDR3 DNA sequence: TGTGCCAGCAGCTTAGTATCTCTAGCGGGAGGCAATGAGCAGTTCTTC.

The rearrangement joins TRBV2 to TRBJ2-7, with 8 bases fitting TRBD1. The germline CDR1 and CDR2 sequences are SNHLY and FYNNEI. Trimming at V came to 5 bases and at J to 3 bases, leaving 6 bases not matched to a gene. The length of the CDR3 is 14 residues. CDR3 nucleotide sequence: TGTGCCAGCAGTCCCTCTGACAGGGGCTACGAGCAGTACTTC. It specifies CASSPSDRGYEQYF.

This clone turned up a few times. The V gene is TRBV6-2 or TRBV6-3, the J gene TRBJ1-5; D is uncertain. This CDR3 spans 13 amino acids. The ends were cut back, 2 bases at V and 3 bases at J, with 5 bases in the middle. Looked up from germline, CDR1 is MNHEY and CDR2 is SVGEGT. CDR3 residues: CASSYVDNQPQHF. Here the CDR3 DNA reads TGTGCCAGCAGTTACGTGGACAATCAGCCCCAGCATTTT.

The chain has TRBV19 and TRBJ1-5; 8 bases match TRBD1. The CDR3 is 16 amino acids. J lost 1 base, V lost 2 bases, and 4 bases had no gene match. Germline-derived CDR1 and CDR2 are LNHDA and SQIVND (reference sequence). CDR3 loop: CASSIRTGRSNQPQHF. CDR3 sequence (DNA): TGTGCCAGTAGTATACGGACAGGGCGAAGCAATCAGCCCCAGCATTTT.

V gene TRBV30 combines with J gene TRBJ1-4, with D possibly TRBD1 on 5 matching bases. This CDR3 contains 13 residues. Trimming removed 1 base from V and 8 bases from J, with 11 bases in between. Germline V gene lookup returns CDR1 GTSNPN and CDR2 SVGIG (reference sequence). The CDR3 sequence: CAWSAQGAEKLFF. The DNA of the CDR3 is TGTGCCTGGAGTGCCCAGGGAGCCGAAAAACTGTTTTTT.

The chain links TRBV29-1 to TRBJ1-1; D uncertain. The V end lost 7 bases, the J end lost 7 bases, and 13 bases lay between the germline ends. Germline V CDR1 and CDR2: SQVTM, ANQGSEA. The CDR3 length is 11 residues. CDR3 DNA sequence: TGCAGCGCCCACTCGGGGAGTGAAGCTTTCTTT. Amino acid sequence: CSAHSGSEAFF.

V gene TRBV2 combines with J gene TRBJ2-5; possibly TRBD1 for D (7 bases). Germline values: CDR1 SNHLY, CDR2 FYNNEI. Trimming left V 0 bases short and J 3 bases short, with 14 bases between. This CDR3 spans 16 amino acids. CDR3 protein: CASSEASGGFEETQYF. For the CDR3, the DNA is TGTGCCAGCAGTGAAGCATCAGGGGGGTTTGAAGAGACCCAGTACTTC.

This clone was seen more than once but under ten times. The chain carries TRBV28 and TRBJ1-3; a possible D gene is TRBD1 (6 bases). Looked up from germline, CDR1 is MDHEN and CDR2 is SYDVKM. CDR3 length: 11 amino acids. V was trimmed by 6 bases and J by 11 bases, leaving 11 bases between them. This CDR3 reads CASRQGPAIYF. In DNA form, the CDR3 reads TGTGCCAGCAGACAGGGTCCGGCCATATATTTT.

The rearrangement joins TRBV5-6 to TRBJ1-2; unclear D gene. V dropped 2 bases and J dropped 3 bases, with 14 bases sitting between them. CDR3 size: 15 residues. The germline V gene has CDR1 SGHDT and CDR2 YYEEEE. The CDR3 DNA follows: TGTGCCAGCAGCTTTCCCGGATACCGGGACTATGGCTACACCTTC. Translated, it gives CASSFPGYRDYGYTF.

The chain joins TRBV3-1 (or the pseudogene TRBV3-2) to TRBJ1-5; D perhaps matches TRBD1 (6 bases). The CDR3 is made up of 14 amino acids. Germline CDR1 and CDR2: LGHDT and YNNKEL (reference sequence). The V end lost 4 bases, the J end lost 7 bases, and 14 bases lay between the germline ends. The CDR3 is CASSPAGVGQPQHF. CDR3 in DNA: TGTGCCAGCAGCCCCGCAGGGGTCGGGCAGCCCCAGCATTTT.

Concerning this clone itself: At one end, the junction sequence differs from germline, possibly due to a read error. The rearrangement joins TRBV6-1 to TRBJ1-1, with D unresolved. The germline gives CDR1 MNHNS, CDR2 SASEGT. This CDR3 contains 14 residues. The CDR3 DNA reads TGTGCCAGCAGCGAAGGGAACAAGGAGTATGAAGCTTTCTTT. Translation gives CASSEGNKEYEAFF.

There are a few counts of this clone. CDR3: CASSSHSNQPQHF. The CDR3 DNA reads as TGTGCCAGCAGCTCCCACAGCAATCAGCCCCAGCATTTT. The gene calls are TRBV7-2 and TRBJ1-5; D unclear. CDR1 and CDR2 (germline): SGHTA, FQGNSA. This CDR3 spans 13 amino acids. V was clipped by 4 bases and J by 1 base, with 5 bases between them.